The sequence of this TCR beta chain was determined in a study of T-cell reconstitution after alpha-beta-depleted transplantation in children. Unique molecular identifiers featured in how the TCRbeta library was prepared. MiXCR, applied by TCRdb to the PCR reads, yields one record per CDR3 protein. The data contain around 480,000 distinct CDR3 sequences, 32% of them singletons. This clonotype was seen once. Germline V gene lookup returns CDR1 MDHEN and CDR2 SYDVKM. J lost 4 bases, V lost 6 bases, and 4 bases had no gene match. This CDR3 comprises 14 residues. This clonotype originated in a human donor who donated a stem cell graft to a child with aplastic anemia. The chain joins TRBV28 to TRBJ1-1, with 11 bases matching TRBD1. This material consisted of PBMCs from the stem cell graft donor, taken from the stem cell graft. As DNA, the CDR3 is TGTGCCAGCAGACTGGACAGGGGGCCCACTGAAGCTTTCTTT. It specifies CASRLDRGPTEAFF.